These T cell receptor beta chains were read from a single sample in a study of blood T cells in healthy people across ages. TCRdb re-analysed the 5' RACE reads in MiXCR, keeping a single row per CDR3 protein. The sample holds some 730,000 distinct CDR3 sequences, 22% seen once. The sample comprised blood. Source of these receptors: a man in his sixties or seventies in good health. CDR3s include the opening cysteine and the closing phenylalanine or tryptophan.

v_gene | CDR3aa
TRBV5-1 | CASSLVVSGNNEQFF
TRBV7-9 | CASSQVMLAKYF
TRBV5-1 | CASSLRAGQLNTEAFF
TRBV29-1 | CSVVQRNSQETQYF
TRBV14 | CASSGDREPQHF
TRBV24-1 | CATSDSGQGATDTQYF
TRBV29-1 | CSVDGLNYGYTF
TRBV14 | CASSLTMLRGTEAFF
TRBV3-1 | CASSLVREQFF
TRBV6-1 | CASSDLQGMGTGELFF
TRBV20-1 | CSASSLAGALGYEQFF
TRBV14 | CASSPLGRGTDTQYF
TRBV20-1 | CSASSSGGAETQYF
TRBV6-5 | CASAVGRGGTSTDTQYF
TRBV13 | CASSFTGTNTDTQYF
TRBV20-1 | CSASNPAGDKNIQYF
TRBV7-9 | CASSFGTTEQYF
TRBV24-1 | CATSDVAAGGTYEQYF
TRBV12-3/TRBV12-4 | CASSLGGTARLYIQYF
TRBV11-3 | CASSASGNQPQHF
TRBV12-3/TRBV12-4 | CASSAGDSYEQYF
TRBV7-2 | CASSLANQGHTEAFF
TRBV19 | CASSGQGDTEAFF
TRBV29-1 | CSVEGVTDTQYF
TRBV12-3/TRBV12-4 | CATKGSDNYGYTF
TRBV5-1 | CASSPRARGGEKLFF
TRBV7-8 | CASSLAVASWGALHF
TRBV6-2/TRBV6-3 | CASSSTRGNEQFF
TRBV20-1 | CSARDISRPGVYNEQFF
TRBV19 | CASSIANGQAKQFF
TRBV9 | CASSVRASVTDTQYF
TRBV5-1 | CASSLQGASNEKLFF
TRBV29-1 | CSVEGSDAADIQYF
TRBV12-3/TRBV12-4 | CASSSRIINEQFF
TRBV13 | CASSLVGPRGATETQYF
TRBV29-1 | CSVQENDGEKLFF
TRBV6-6 | CASSYSSPSSGANVLTF
TRBV7-9 | CASSYQGAGEKLFF
TRBV11-2 | CASSLTDSGANVLTF